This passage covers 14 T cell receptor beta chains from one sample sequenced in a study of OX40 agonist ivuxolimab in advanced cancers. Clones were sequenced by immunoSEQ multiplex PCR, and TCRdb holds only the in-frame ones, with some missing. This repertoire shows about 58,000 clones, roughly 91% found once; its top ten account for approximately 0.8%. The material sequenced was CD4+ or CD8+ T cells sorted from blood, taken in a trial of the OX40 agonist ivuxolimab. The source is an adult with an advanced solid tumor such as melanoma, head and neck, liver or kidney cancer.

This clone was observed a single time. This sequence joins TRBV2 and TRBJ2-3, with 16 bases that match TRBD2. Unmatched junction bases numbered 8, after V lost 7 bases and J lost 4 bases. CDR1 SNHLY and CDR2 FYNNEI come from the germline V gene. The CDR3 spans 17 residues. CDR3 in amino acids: CASNPGLAGGAADTQYF. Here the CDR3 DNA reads TGTGCCAGCAATCCGGGACTAGCGGGGGGGGCGGCAGATACGCAGTATTTT.

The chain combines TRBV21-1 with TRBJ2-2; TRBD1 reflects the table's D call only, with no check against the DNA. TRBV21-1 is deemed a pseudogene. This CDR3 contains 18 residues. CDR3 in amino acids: CASSDRGRDRANSGELFF. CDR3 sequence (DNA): TGTGCCAGCAGCGACCGAGGTAGGGACAGGGCTAATTCCGGGGAGCTGTTTTTT.

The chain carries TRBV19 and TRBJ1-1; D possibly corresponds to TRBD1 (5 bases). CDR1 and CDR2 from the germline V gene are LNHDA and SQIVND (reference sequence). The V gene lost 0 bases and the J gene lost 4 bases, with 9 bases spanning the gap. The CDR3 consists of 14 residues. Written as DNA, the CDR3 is TGTGCCAGTAGTATAGATAGAGGGACCACTGAAGCTTTCTTT. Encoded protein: CASSIDRGTTEAFF.

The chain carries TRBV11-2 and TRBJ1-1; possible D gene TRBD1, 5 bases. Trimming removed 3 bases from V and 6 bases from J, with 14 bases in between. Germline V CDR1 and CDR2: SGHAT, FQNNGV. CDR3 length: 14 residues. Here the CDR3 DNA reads TGTGCCAGCAGCTTGAACATACAGGCTGCTGAAGCTTTCTTT. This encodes CASSLNIQAAEAFF.

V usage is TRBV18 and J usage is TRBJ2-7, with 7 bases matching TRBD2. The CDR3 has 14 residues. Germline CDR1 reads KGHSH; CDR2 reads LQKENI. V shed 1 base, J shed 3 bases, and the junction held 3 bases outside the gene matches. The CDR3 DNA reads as TGTGCCAGCTCACCACGGGGAGGGGACTACGAGCAGTACTTC. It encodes CASSPRGGDYEQYF.

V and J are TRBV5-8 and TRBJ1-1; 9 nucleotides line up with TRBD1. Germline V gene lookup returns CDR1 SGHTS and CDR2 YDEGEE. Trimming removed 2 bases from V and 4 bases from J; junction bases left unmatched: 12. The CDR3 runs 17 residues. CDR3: CASSLVSTGGWGTEAFF. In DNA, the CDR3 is TGTGCCAGCAGCTTAGTCAGTACAGGGGGCTGGGGCACTGAAGCTTTCTTT.

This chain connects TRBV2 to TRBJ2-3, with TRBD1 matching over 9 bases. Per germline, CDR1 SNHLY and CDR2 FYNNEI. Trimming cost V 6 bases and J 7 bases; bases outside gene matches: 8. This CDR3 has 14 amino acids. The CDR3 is CASRLQGALNTQYF. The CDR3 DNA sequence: TGTGCCAGCAGGTTACAGGGGGCGCTGAATACGCAGTATTTT.

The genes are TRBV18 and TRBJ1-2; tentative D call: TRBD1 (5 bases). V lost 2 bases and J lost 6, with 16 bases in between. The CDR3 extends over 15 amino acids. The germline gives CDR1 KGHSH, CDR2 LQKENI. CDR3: CASSPMAGTGDGYTF. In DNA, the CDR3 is TGTGCCAGCTCACCAATGGCCGGCACGGGGGATGGCTACACCTTC. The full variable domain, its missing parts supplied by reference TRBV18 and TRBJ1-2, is NAGVMQNPRHLVRRRGQEARLRCSPMKGHSHVYWYRQLPEEGLKFMVYLQKENIIDESGMPKERFSAEFPKEGPSILRIQQVVRGDSAAYFCASSPMAGTGDGYTFGSGTRLTVV.

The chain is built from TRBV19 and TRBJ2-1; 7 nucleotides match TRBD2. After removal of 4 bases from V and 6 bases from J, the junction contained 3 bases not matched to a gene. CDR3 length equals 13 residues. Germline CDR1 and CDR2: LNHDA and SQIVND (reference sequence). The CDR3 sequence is CASSNRGSNEQFF. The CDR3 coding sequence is TGTGCCAGTAGTAACCGCGGGAGCAATGAGCAGTTCTTC. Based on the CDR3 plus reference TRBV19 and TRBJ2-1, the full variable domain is DGGITQSPKYLFRKEGQNVTLSCEQNLNHDAMYWYRQDPGQGLRLIYYSQIVNDFQKGDIAEGYSVSREKKESFPLTVTSAQKNPTAFYLCASSNRGSNEQFFGPGTRLTVL.

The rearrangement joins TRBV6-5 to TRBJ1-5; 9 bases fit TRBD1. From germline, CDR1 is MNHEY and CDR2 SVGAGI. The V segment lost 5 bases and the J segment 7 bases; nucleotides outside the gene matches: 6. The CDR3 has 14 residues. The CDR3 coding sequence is TGTGCCAGCAGTCGGACAGGGGAGGGCCAGCCCCAGCATTTT. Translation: CASSRTGEGQPQHF.

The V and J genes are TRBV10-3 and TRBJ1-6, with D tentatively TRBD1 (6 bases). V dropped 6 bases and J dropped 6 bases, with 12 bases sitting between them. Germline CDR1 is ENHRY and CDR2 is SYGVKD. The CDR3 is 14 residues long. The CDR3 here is CAISPQGPNSPLHF. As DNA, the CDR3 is TGTGCCATCAGCCCACAGGGTCCTAATTCACCCCTCCACTTT.

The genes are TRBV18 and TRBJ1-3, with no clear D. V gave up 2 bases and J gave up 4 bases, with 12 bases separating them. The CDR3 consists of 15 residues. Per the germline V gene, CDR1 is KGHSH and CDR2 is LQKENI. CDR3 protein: CASSPTPNPGNTIYF. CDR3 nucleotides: TGTGCCAGCTCACCAACCCCCAATCCGGGAAACACCATATATTTT. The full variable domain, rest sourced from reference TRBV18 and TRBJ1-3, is NAGVMQNPRHLVRRRGQEARLRCSPMKGHSHVYWYRQLPEEGLKFMVYLQKENIIDESGMPKERFSAEFPKEGPSILRIQQVVRGDSAAYFCASSPTPNPGNTIYFGEGSWLTVV.

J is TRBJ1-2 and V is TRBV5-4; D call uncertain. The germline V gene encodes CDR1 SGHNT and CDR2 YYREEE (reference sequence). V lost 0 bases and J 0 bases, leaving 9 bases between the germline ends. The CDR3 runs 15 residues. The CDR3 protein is CASSLEGRSNYGYTF. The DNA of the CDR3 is TGTGCCAGCAGCTTGGAGGGCAGGTCTAACTATGGCTACACCTTC.

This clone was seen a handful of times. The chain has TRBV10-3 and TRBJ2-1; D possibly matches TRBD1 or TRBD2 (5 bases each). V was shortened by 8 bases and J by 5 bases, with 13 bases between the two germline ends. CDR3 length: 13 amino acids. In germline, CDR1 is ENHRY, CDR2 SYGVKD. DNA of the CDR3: TGTGCCATCTCGGATATGGGGGACAATGAGCAGTTCTTC. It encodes CAISDMGDNEQFF.